In its sample, the clone carrying this TCR beta chain was seen many times. Its antigen is currently unknown. TCRdb itself ran the reads through MiXCR, one entry per CDR3 protein. Of about 830,000 distinct CDR3 sequences listed, 30% to 35% are singletons. This sample is part of a study of T cell repertoires in cytomegalovirus infection. The CDR3 length is 11 residues. Trimming left V 6 bases short and J 4 bases short, with 5 bases between. Regarding the study as a whole: Ex vivo, HLA-C-restricted CMV-specific TCR beta clonotypes prevailed over the rest of the response.

The sample here was cultured CD8+ T cells from PBMCs, taken from culture after CMV antigen stimulation. The sequence was obtained from a human donor in good health (CMV status not recorded). Some clones in this sample may be carry-over from other donors' samples. The chain links TRBV12-3 or TRBV12-4 to TRBJ2-3; unclear D gene. CDR3 region: CASRSPDTQYF. The CDR3 DNA sequence: TGTGCCAGCAGGTCCCCAGATACGCAGTATTTT.